The 22 T cell receptor beta chains given below trace back to one sample, sequenced in a study of blood T cell repertoires in COVID-19. TCRdb's copy holds only in-frame clones and misses some; the assay was immunoSEQ multiplex PCR. The top ten clones hold approximately 1.2% of a sample with 200,000 to 250,000 clones, just over 90% of them seen once. The source material was peripheral blood. The source is a man younger than 40 with acute or convalescent COVID-19.

The CDR3 loop is CASSPGTSGTYEQYF. The CDR3, as DNA: TGCGCCAGCAGCCCTGGGACTAGCGGGACCTACGAGCAGTACTTC. This chain joins TRBV4-1 and TRBJ2-7; 13 bases are a match to TRBD2. The CDR3 consists of 15 residues. After removal of 4 bases from V and 2 bases from J, the junction contained 2 bases not matched to a gene. The germline gives CDR1 MGHRA, CDR2 YSYEKL.

The gene calls are TRBV4-1 and TRBJ1-1, with D possibly matching TRBD1 (5 bases). Trimming pared 3 bases from V and 6 bases from J, leaving 20 bases between. The CDR3 is 16 amino acids. Germline V gene lookup returns CDR1 MGHRA and CDR2 YSYEKL. The CDR3 reads CASSQPGAGRRAEAFF. For the CDR3, the DNA is TGCGCCAGCAGCCAGCCAGGAGCAGGGAGGCGCGCTGAAGCTTTCTTT.

The rearrangement uses TRBV10-3 and TRBJ2-7, with D possibly matching TRBD2 (6 bases). Trimming took 10 bases from V and 1 from J, leaving 11 bases between them. Per germline, CDR1 ENHRY and CDR2 SYGVKD. The CDR3 length is 12 residues. The CDR3 nucleotides are TGTGCCACCGCCGGAGGGTCCTACGAGCAGTACTTC. Protein product: CATAGGSYEQYF.

This clone was recorded once. The rearrangement uses TRBV5-6 and TRBJ1-1; D remains ambiguous. Trimming removed 4 bases at V and 1 base at J, with 8 bases between. Germline CDR1 and CDR2: SGHDT and YYEEEE. The CDR3 extends over 13 amino acids. CDR3 amino acids: CASSAWQNTEAFF. DNA for the CDR3: TGTGCCAGCAGCGCCTGGCAGAACACTGAAGCTTTCTTT.

The gene calls are TRBV6-2 or TRBV6-3 and TRBJ1-5, with D perhaps TRBD1 (5 bases). Germline assignment: CDR1 MNHEY and CDR2 SVGEGT. The V gene lost 5 bases and the J gene lost 4 bases, with 15 bases spanning the gap. The CDR3 is made up of 15 amino acids. CDR3 in amino acids: CASSTGHPGNQPQHF. In nucleotides, the CDR3 is TGTGCCAGCAGTACCGGACACCCCGGAAATCAGCCCCAGCATTTT.

The V gene is TRBV5-1, the J gene TRBJ2-1; D call uncertain. Germline CDR1 reads SGHRS; CDR2 reads YFSETQ. This CDR3 spans 13 amino acids. Trimming pared 0 bases from V and 7 bases from J, leaving 8 bases between. CDR3 amino acids: CASSLDRRNEQFF. CDR3 DNA sequence: TGCGCCAGCAGCTTGGATCGGCGGAATGAGCAGTTCTTC.

The gene calls are TRBV19 and TRBJ2-7; D perhaps matches TRBD2 (6 bases). CDR1 is LNHDA and CDR2 is SQIVND in the germline V gene (reference sequence). Trimming shortened V by 5 bases and J by 2 bases, and 13 bases separated the two germline ends. This CDR3 has 14 residues. CDR3 coding DNA: TGTGCCAGTAGTCCGCGACTAGTAGCCTACGAGCAGTACTTC. Translated: CASSPRLVAYEQYF.

The rearrangement links TRBV25-1 to TRBJ2-1, with 7 bases fitting TRBD2. This CDR3 contains 14 residues. J lost 10 bases, V lost 7 bases, and 13 bases had no gene match. Germline V gene sequence: CDR1 MGHDK, CDR2 SYGVNS. CDR3 sequence: CASIPSGAREEQFF. Written as DNA, the CDR3 is TGTGCCAGCATCCCCAGCGGGGCCCGGGAAGAGCAGTTCTTC.

V gene TRBV28 combines with J gene TRBJ1-2; D not resolved. The length of the CDR3 is 13 residues. CDR1 is MDHEN, CDR2 SYDVKM, per germline. V was trimmed by 6 bases and J by 7 bases, leaving 15 bases between them. CDR3 region: CASSPGDYFGYTF. The CDR3 DNA follows: TGTGCCAGCAGCCCTGGAGACTACTTTGGCTACACCTTC.

V usage is TRBV2 and J usage is TRBJ1-6; possibly TRBD1 for D (6 bases). The CDR3 totals 15 residues. V was clipped by 7 bases and J by 7 bases, with 17 bases between them. Germline CDR1 reads SNHLY; CDR2 reads FYNNEI. CDR3 sequence (DNA): TGTGCCAGCATTCCAGGACAGAGGGTCAATTCACCCCTCCACTTT. It codes for CASIPGQRVNSPLHF.

V gene TRBV5-1 combines with J gene TRBJ1-1, with D possibly matching TRBD1 (5 bases). CDR3 size: 13 residues. CDR1 and CDR2 from the germline V gene are SGHRS and YFSETQ. Trimming pared 2 bases from V and 4 bases from J, leaving 9 bases between. The CDR3 nucleotides read TGCGCCAGCAGCTTTGACAGAGGCACTGAAGCTTTCTTT. Its translation: CASSFDRGTEAFF.

The chain links TRBV30 to TRBJ1-1, with 9 bases fitting TRBD1. Germline lookup yields CDR1 GTSNPN and CDR2 SVGIG (reference sequence). This CDR3 contains 16 residues. With 2 bases clipped from V and 1 base from J, the junction kept 8 bases outside the gene matches. The CDR3 sequence is CAWSPLDRGQNTEAFF. CDR3 DNA sequence: TGTGCCTGGAGTCCCTTGGACAGGGGACAGAACACTGAAGCTTTCTTT.

J is TRBJ1-3 and V is TRBV23-1, with TRBD1 as a possible D gene (6 bases). TRBV23-1 is flagged as an ORF with uncertain function. This CDR3 is built from 13 residues. Trimming pared 10 bases from V and 2 bases from J, leaving 12 bases between. As DNA, the CDR3 is TGCGCCAACTTGTCAGGGGCTGGAAACACCATATATTTT. The encoded protein is CANLSGAGNTIYF.

J is TRBJ1-2 and V is TRBV4-1; 10 bases line up with TRBD1. Germline values: CDR1 MGHRA, CDR2 YSYEKL. Trimming removed 2 bases from V and 0 bases from J; junction bases left unmatched: 9. The CDR3 contains 18 residues. As DNA, the CDR3 is TGCGCCAGCAGCCAATTAGCCCCGGGACAGGGGTCTAACTATGGCTACACCTTC. Translated, it gives CASSQLAPGQGSNYGYTF.

This clone was picked up one time. The V gene is TRBV3-1 (or the pseudogene TRBV3-2), the J gene TRBJ1-1; 7 bases match TRBD1. Germline lookup yields CDR1 LGHDT and CDR2 YNNKEL (reference sequence). Trimming cost V 5 bases and J 1 base; bases outside gene matches: 7. This CDR3 is 15 amino acids long. The CDR3 sequence: CASSYLNRGNTEAFF. The CDR3 nucleotides are TGTGCCAGCAGCTATCTAAACAGGGGGAACACTGAAGCTTTCTTT.

The chain has TRBV3-1 (or the pseudogene TRBV3-2) and TRBJ2-1, with 7 nucleotides matching TRBD2. The CDR3 is 14 residues long. V lost 4 bases to trimming and J lost 6 bases; unmatched junction nucleotides: 6. Germline loops: CDR1 LGHDT, CDR2 YNNKEL (reference sequence). CDR3 in amino acids: CASSLGGGANEQFF. In nucleotides, the CDR3 is TGTGCCAGCAGCCTGGGCGGGGGTGCCAATGAGCAGTTCTTC.

The V and J genes are TRBV28 and TRBJ2-1; D not certain. The CDR3 extends over 17 amino acids. V was shortened by 5 bases and J by 4 bases, with 21 bases between the two germline ends. Germline V gene sequence: CDR1 MDHEN, CDR2 SYDVKM. DNA of the CDR3: TGTGCCAGCAGTCCGCTGACCCAGACACCAAAATACAATGAGCAGTTCTTC. Translated, it gives CASSPLTQTPKYNEQFF.

The V gene is TRBV6-1, the J gene TRBJ2-7, with 7 bases identical to TRBD1. This CDR3 has 14 residues. J gave up 3 bases and V 5 bases, and 7 bases lay outside the gene matches. Germline V CDR1 and CDR2: MNHNS, SASEGT. The CDR3 sequence is CASSRVDRDYEQYF. The DNA for the CDR3 is TGTGCCAGCAGTCGGGTTGACAGGGACTACGAGCAGTACTTC.

This clone was recorded only once. The rearrangement uses TRBV19 and TRBJ2-2; weak D call: TRBD1 (5 bases). Trimming cost V 7 bases and J 0 bases, with 12 bases left between them. This CDR3 comprises 15 residues. CDR1 is LNHDA, CDR2 SQIVND, per germline (reference sequence). In DNA form, the CDR3 reads TGTGCCAGTACCCCATCGACAGCGAACACCGGGGAGCTGTTTTTT. The encoded protein is CASTPSTANTGELFF.

This clone appeared once. The genes are TRBV28 and TRBJ1-2; tentatively, D is TRBD1 (6 bases). V dropped 2 bases and J dropped 6 bases, with 13 bases sitting between them. CDR1 MDHEN and CDR2 SYDVKM come from the germline V gene. The CDR3 spans 14 residues. As DNA, the CDR3 is TGTGCCAGCAGTTTAGTAGGACAGTTTGATGGCTACACCTTC. Amino acid sequence: CASSLVGQFDGYTF.

Concerning this clone itself: One end of the junction varies from germline; a read error may be responsible. The V gene is TRBV7-9, the J gene TRBJ2-7, with a possible D match to TRBD2 (7 bases). CDR1 is SEHNR and CDR2 is FQNEAQ in the germline V gene (reference sequence). The CDR3 has 15 residues. The CDR3 reads CASSLLNGGRDSRIF. The CDR3, as DNA: TGTGCCAGCAGCCTCCTTAACGGGGGGCGAGATTCCCGTATCTTC.

This clone was observed once. The rearrangement joins TRBV27 to TRBJ2-1; 10 bases are shared with TRBD2. Germline CDR1 and CDR2: MNHEY and SMNVEV (reference sequence). The CDR3 length is 15 residues. V lost 7 bases, J lost 10 bases, and 13 bases stayed unmatched. The CDR3: CASKWTSGSLGEQFF. CDR3 nucleotides: TGTGCCAGCAAGTGGACTAGCGGTAGTCTGGGAGAGCAGTTCTTC.